This T cell receptor beta chain was sequenced in a study of T cell clonality in common variable immunodeficiency. Equal genomic DNA amounts from CVID and control samples were sequenced. This table comes from immunoSEQ multiplex PCR, and its TCRdb copy is limited to in-frame clones, with some not included. The sample includes under 40,000 clones, none of them occurring once. The table lists this clone with many counts. The read ends 3 residues before the CDR3 terminus; that terminus is restored from the germline J gene. The germline V and J ends were trimmed by 3 bases and 5 bases, with 13 bases remaining between them. Germline CDR1 and CDR2: GTSNPN and SVGIG (reference sequence). The CDR3 sequence is 13 residues long.

The TCR originated in a person aged 18 to 70 in good health. The V and J genes are TRBV30 and TRBJ2-5; TRBD2 might be the D (5 bases). Sequenced material: peripheral blood mononuclear cells. The CDR3 protein is CAWRRAPGETQYF. CDR3 bases read: TGTGCCTGGAGGAGGGCGCCTGGGGAGACC.